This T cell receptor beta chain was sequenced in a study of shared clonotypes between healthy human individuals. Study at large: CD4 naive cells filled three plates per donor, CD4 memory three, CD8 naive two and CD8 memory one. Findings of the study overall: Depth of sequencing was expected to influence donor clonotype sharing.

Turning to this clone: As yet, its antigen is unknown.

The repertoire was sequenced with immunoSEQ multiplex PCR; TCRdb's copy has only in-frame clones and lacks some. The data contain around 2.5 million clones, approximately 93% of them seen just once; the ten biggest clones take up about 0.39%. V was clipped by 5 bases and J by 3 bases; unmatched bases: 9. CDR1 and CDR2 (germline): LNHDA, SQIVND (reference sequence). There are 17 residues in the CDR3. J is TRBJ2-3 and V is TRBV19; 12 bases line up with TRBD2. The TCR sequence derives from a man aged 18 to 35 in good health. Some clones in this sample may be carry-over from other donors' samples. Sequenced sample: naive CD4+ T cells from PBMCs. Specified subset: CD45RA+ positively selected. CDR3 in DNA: TGTGCCAGTAGTTGGCTAGCGGGAGGGCCAGGAACAGATACGCAGTATTTT. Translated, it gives CASSWLAGGPGTDTQYF.